The 5 T cell receptor beta chains below were found in one sample sequenced in a study of beta chain features in type 1 diabetes. Expressed TCRB transcripts got sequenced, as all isolated RNA was reverse transcribed. Assay: immunoSEQ multiplex PCR; the TCRdb copy retains only in-frame clones and omits some. The repertoire has about 150,000 clones, over 8.5% of them found once; the top ten carry roughly 2%. Sequences were obtained from central memory CD4+ T cells from blood. The receptors originated from a man between 18 and 35 years old in good health.

V usage is TRBV10-3 and J usage is TRBJ2-5; D gene ambiguous. Between the trimmed V and J ends, which lost 0 bases and 3 bases, there was a span of 17 bases. The CDR3 is made up of 17 amino acids. From germline, CDR1 is ENHRY and CDR2 SYGVKD. The CDR3 sequence is CAISESWVVEGEETQYF. In DNA form, the CDR3 reads TGTGCCATCAGTGAGTCGTGGGTGGTTGAAGGAGAAGAGACCCAGTACTTC.

This clone is medium-sized (0.01 to 0.1%) within its sample. V gene TRBV7-2 combines with J gene TRBJ2-6; no clear D gene. V was pared by 5 bases and J by 2 bases, with 1 base between. CDR1 and CDR2 (germline): SGHTA, FQGNSA. The CDR3 covers 12 residues. The CDR3 sequence is CASSPGANVLTF. For the CDR3, the DNA is TGTGCCAGCAGCCCTGGGGCCAACGTCCTGACTTTC.

The J gene is TRBJ1-4, the V gene TRBV15; no definite D call. Trimming took 2 bases from V and 3 from J, leaving 10 bases between them. CDR3 length: 15 residues. Looked up from germline, CDR1 is LNHNV and CDR2 is YYDKDF (reference sequence). The CDR3 reads CATSRRRLSNEKLFF. The CDR3 coding sequence is TGTGCCACCAGCAGAAGAAGGCTGTCTAATGAAAAACTGTTTTTT.

The chain recombines TRBV10-3 with TRBJ2-1, with TRBD1 identical over 7 bases. The CDR3 contains 15 residues. Germline V gives CDR1 ENHRY, CDR2 SYGVKD. J lost 4 bases, V lost 4 bases, and 7 bases had no gene match. CDR3 bases: TGTGCCATCAGTGTTGACAGGGCGGTATACAATGAGCAGTTCTTC. Protein: CAISVDRAVYNEQFF.

The chain uses TRBV4-2 and TRBJ2-5; D is unresolved. The CDR3 runs 14 residues. Germline V gene data show CDR1 as LGHNA and CDR2 as YNFKEQ. Trimming shortened V by 2 bases and J by 2 bases, and 9 bases separated the two germline ends. CDR3 residues: CASSQPLGQETQYF. The CDR3, as DNA: TGTGCCAGCAGCCAACCGCTAGGGCAAGAGACCCAGTACTTC.